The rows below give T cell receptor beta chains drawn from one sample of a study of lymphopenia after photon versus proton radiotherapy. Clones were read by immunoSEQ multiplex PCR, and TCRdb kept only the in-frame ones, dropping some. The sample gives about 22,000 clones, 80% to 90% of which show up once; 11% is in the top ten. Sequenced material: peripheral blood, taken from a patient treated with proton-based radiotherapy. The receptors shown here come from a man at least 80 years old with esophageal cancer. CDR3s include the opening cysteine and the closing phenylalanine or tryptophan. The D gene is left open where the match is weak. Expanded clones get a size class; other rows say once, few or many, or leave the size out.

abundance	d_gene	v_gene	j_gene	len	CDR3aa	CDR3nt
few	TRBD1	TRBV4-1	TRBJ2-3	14	CASSSRQGRDTQYF	TGCGCCAGCAGCTCGAGACAGGGCCGGGATACGCAGTATTTT
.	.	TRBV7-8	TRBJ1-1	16	CASSFAPGPLNTEAFF	TGTGCCAGCAGCTTCGCCCCGGGACCCTTGAACACTGAAGCTTTCTTT
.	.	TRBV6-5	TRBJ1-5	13	CASRMGSNQPQHF	TGTGCCAGCAGGATGGGTAGCAATCAGCCCCAGCATTTT
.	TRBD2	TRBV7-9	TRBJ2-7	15	CASSLAGGGGHEQYF	TGTGCCAGCAGCTTAGCGGGCGGGGGAGGCCACGAGCAGTACTTC
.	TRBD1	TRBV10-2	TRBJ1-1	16	CASSLIPGGAGTEAFF	TGCGCCAGCAGCCTGATACCAGGGGGCGCGGGCACTGAAGCTTTCTTT
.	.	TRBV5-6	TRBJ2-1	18	CASSLPFPRPQHPIWQFF	TGTGCCAGCAGCTTGCCATTTCCCCGGCCCCAGCACCCTATTTGGCAGTTCTTC
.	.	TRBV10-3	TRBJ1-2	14	CAISETDRLYGYTF	TGTGCCATCAGTGAAACCGACAGGCTCTATGGCTACACCTTC
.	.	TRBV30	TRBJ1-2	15	CAWSMIWGREYGYTF	TGTGCCTGGAGTATGATTTGGGGCAGGGAGTATGGCTACACCTTC
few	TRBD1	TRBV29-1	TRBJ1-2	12	CSVGQGRDGYTF	TGCAGCGTTGGACAGGGGAGGGATGGCTACACCTTC
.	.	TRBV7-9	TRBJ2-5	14	CASSLWRDEETQYF	TGTGCCAGCAGCTTATGGAGAGACGAAGAGACCCAGTACTTC
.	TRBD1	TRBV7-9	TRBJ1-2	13	CASSLGQGYGYTF	TGTGCCAGCAGCTTAGGACAGGGTTACGGCTACACCTTC
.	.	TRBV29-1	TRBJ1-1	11	CSVDGYTEAFF	TGCAGCGTTGATGGGTACACTGAAGCTTTCTTT
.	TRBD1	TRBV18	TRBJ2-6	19	CASSPQIITGGSGANVLTF	TGTGCCAGCTCACCACAGATTATTACAGGGGGCTCTGGGGCCAACGTCCTGACTTTC
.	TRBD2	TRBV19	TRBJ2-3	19	CASKGQGSGERPSTDTQYF	TGTGCCAGTAAGGGTCAAGGTAGCGGGGAACGCCCTAGCACAGATACGCAGTATTTT
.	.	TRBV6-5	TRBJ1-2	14	CASSWEAGRYGYTF	TGTGCCAGCAGTTGGGAAGCAGGGCGCTATGGCTACACCTTC
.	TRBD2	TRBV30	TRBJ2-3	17	CAWRGTSGGYSTDTQYF	TGTGCCTGGAGAGGGACTAGCGGGGGGTATAGCACAGATACGCAGTATTTT
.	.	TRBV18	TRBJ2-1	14	CASSLGAGHEEQFF	TGTGCCAGCTCACTCGGGGCAGGCCATGAGGAGCAGTTCTTC
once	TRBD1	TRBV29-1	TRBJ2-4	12	CSVATGGALQYF	TGCAGCGTTGCTACAGGGGGCGCACTTCAGTACTTC
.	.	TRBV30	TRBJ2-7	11	CAWSAVYEQYF	TGTGCCTGGAGTGCGGTGTACGAGCAGTACTTC
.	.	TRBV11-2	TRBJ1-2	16	CASSPGRVGESYGYTF	TGTGCCAGCAGCCCAGGCAGGGTAGGGGAGAGCTATGGCTACACCTTC
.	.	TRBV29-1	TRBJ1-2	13	CSVAQGGDYGYTF	TGCAGCGTTGCCCAGGGTGGGGACTATGGCTACACCTTC
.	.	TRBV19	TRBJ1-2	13	CASSQPENYGYTF	TGTGCCAGTAGTCAGCCAGAGAACTATGGCTACACCTTC
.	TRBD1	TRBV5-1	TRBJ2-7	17	CASSLAGTGARFGEQYF	TGCGCCAGCAGCTTGGCCGGGACAGGGGCTCGTTTCGGCGAGCAGTACTTC
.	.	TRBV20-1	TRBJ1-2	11	CSAGSNYGYTF	TGCAGTGCTGGCTCTAACTATGGCTACACCTTC
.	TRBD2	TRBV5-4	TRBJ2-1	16	CASSSRGGESYNEQFF	TGTGCCAGCAGCTCCCGTGGGGGGGAATCCTACAATGAGCAGTTCTTC
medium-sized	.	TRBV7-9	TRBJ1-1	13	CASSLVGGGEAFF	TGTGCCAGCAGCTTAGTCGGTGGGGGTGAAGCTTTCTTT
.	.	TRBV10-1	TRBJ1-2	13	CASQGTTNYGYTF	TGCGCCAGCCAAGGGACAACTAACTATGGCTACACCTTC
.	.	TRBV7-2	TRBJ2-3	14	CASSLAGNTDTQYF	TGTGCCAGCAGCTTAGCCGGGAACACAGATACGCAGTATTTT
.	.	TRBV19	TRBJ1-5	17	CASSIDQRWGEDQPQHF	TGTGCCAGTAGTATAGATCAGAGGTGGGGGGAGGATCAGCCCCAGCATTTT
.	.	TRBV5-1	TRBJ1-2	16	CASSLGGGSPPYGYTF	TGCGCCAGCAGCTTGGGAGGGGGGTCTCCACCCTATGGCTACACCTTC
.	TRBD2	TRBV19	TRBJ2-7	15	CASSRGAGGLYEQYF	TGTGCCAGTAGTAGGGGAGCGGGAGGCTTGTACGAGCAGTACTTC
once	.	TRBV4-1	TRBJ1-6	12	CASSQEAGALHF	TGCGCCAGCAGCCAAGAAGCGGGAGCCCTCCACTTT
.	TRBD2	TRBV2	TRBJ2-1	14	CASKPGLAGTVQFF	TGTGCCAGCAAACCGGGACTAGCGGGAACAGTGCAGTTCTTC
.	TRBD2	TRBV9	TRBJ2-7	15	CASSRRLAGVSEQYF	TGTGCCAGCAGCCGCCGACTAGCGGGAGTCTCCGAGCAGTACTTC
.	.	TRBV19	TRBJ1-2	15	CASRVQGKGDYGYTF	TGTGCCAGTAGGGTACAGGGTAAGGGGGACTATGGCTACACCTTC
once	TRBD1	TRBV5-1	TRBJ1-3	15	CASSLGQGGGNTIYF	TGCGCCAGCAGCTTGGGACAGGGGGGCGGAAACACCATATATTTT
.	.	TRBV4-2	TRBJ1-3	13	CASGQTSGNTIYF	TGTGCCAGTGGACAGACCTCTGGAAACACCATATATTTT
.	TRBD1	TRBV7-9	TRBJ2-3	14	CASRLGQGTDTQYF	TGTGCCAGCAGACTTGGACAGGGAACAGATACGCAGTATTTT
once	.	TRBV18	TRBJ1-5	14	CASSPGADNQPQHF	TGTGCCAGCTCACCAGGGGCGGACAATCAGCCCCAGCATTTT
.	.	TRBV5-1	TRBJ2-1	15	CASSLAGTIYNEQFF	TGCGCCAGCAGCCTTGCCGGGACCATCTACAATGAGCAGTTCTTC
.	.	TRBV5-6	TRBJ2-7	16	CASSVGYGVTVYEQYF	TGTGCCAGCAGCGTTGGTTATGGGGTAACGGTCTACGAGCAGTACTTC
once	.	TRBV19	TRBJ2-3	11	CASSLTGTQYF	TGTGCCAGTAGTCTGACTGGTACGCAGTATTTT
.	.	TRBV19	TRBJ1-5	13	CASIDSPNQPQHF	TGTGCCAGTATTGACAGTCCCAATCAGCCCCAGCATTTT
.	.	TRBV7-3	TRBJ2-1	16	CASSPRPASEYNEQFF	TGTGCCAGCAGCCCGCGGCCAGCCTCGGAGTACAATGAGCAGTTCTTC
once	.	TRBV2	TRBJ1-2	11	CASRDLGGYTF	TGTGCCAGCAGGGACCTGGGTGGCTACACCTTC
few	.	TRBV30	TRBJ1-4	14	CAYDDGQRGEKLFF	TGTGCCTATGATGATGGGCAGCGAGGGGAAAAACTGTTTTTT
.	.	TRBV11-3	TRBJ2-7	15	CASSLDGGAPNEQYF	TGTGCCAGCAGCTTAGATGGGGGGGCGCCTAACGAGCAGTACTTC
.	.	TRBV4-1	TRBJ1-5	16	CASSQTWGRDDQPQHF	TGCGCCAGCAGCCAAACCTGGGGGAGGGACGATCAGCCCCAGCATTTT
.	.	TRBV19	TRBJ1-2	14	CASSIEASIYGYTF	TGTGCCAGTAGTATAGAGGCCAGTATCTATGGCTACACCTTC
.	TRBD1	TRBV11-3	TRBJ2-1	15	CASSRGQGDKNEQFF	TGTGCCAGCAGCCGCGGGCAGGGGGATAAAAATGAGCAGTTCTTC
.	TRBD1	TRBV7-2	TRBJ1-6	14	CASSFGTVGSPLHF	TGTGCCAGCAGCTTCGGGACAGTAGGTTCACCCCTCCACTTT
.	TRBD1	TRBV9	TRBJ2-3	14	CASSDDRVTDTQYF	TGTGCCAGCAGCGACGACAGGGTCACAGATACGCAGTATTTT
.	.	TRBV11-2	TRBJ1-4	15	CASSPRQVFNEKLFF	TGTGCCAGCAGCCCCCGACAGGTCTTTAATGAAAAACTGTTTTTT
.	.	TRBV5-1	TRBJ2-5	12	CASSRTGETQYF	TGCGCCAGCAGTAGGACCGGGGAGACCCAGTACTTC